This entry describes one TCR beta chain. The sample comes from a study of blood T cell repertoires in COVID-19. The wider study: Sites in the United States, Italy and Spain provided acute and convalescent COVID-19 samples. Sample material is recorded as cDNA or gDNA derived from T cells, B-cell-depleted T cells, or PBMCs.

Original handling: Nucleated cell number was recorded as an estimate derived from reference gene primer amplification. Data came from immunoSEQ multiplex PCR; TCRdb stores just in-frame clones and leaves some out. The DNA was the basis for D and trimming; V, J and clone size are from that table. The table has about 190,000 clones, under 80% seen once. The receptor comes from a woman between 45 and 65 years old with acute or convalescent COVID-19. Sample: peripheral blood.

The CDR3 sequence: CASKRSGANVLTF. CDR3 sequence (DNA): TGTGCCAGCAAGAGGTCTGGGGCCAACGTCCTGACTTTC. The chain employs TRBV9 and TRBJ2-6; D gene unclear. This CDR3 contains 13 residues. V dropped 6 bases and J dropped 1 base, with 5 bases sitting between them. Germline CDR1 and CDR2: SGDLS and YYNGEE.